This T cell receptor (beta chain) originates from a study of tumor and adjacent non-tumor tissue in lung cancer. The wider study: Patients comprised roughly 12 adenocarcinoma, a couple of squamous cell carcinoma and 1 small cell lung cancer.

The template was RNA from unsorted bulk tissue. Between August and November 2014, newly diagnosed, chemotherapy-naive lung cancer patients underwent thoracic surgery in China. CDR1 SGHRS and CDR2 YFSETQ come from the germline V gene. The CDR3 covers 15 residues. Trimming removed 3 bases at V and 0 bases at J, with 12 bases between. The library came from three nested PCR rounds adapted from ARM-PCR protocols. MiXCR, run by TCRdb on the multiplex PCR reads, gives a single entry per CDR3 protein. The profile shows about 76,000 distinct CDR3 sequences, about two thirds of them singletons. Ten or more counts support this clonotype.

The sequenced sample was lung tumor tissue. The chain links TRBV5-1 to TRBJ1-1, with D possibly being TRBD1 (6 bases). The receptor comes from an older woman with non-small cell lung cancer. For the CDR3, the DNA is TGCGCCAGCAGCTCAGGGGACGGGATGAACACTGAAGCTTTCTTT. This encodes CASSSGDGMNTEAFF.